The rows below give T cell receptor beta chains drawn from one sample of a study of blood T cell repertoires in COVID-19. Some clones are missing from TCRdb's copy, which holds only in-frame ones; the method was immunoSEQ multiplex PCR. The sample includes over 60,000 clones, around 82% of them seen just once. The material sequenced was peripheral blood. Receptor source: a man at least 80 years old with active COVID-19. CDR3s include the opening cysteine and the closing phenylalanine or tryptophan. The D gene is left open where the match is weak. Size values are once, few and many counts, or a class for expanded clones, and some rows have none.

d_call	v_call	j_call	clone_size	cdr3_length	cdr3_nt	cdr3_aa
NA	TRBV18	TRBJ1-5	NA	15	TGTGCCAGCTCACCATCCGGGGGTTGGAATCAGCCCCAGCATTTT	CASSPSGGWNQPQHF
TRBD1	TRBV5-1	TRBJ1-1	NA	15	TGCGCCAGCAGTTGGGGACAGGGAATGAACACTGAAGCTTTCTTT	CASSWGQGMNTEAFF
NA	TRBV29-1	TRBJ2-3	NA	11	TGCAGCGTTCTTATTAGAGCTACGCAGTATTTT	CSVLIRATQYF
NA	TRBV5-4	TRBJ2-2	NA	14	TGTGCCAGCAGCCCACAGAGAGACACCGGGGAGCTGTTTTTT	CASSPQRDTGELFF
TRBD1	TRBV7-8	TRBJ1-1	NA	14	TGTGCCAGCAGCTTGGGGACAGAGAACACTGAAGCTTTCTTT	CASSLGTENTEAFF
TRBD1	TRBV7-9	TRBJ2-7	NA	14	TGTGCCAGCAGCTTAGGGGACAGGGATTACGAGCAGTACTTC	CASSLGDRDYEQYF
TRBD2	TRBV5-4	TRBJ2-7	few	16	TGTGCCAGCAGCTTGGGGACTAGCGGGAGGGCCAACGAGCAGTACTTC	CASSLGTSGRANEQYF
NA	TRBV6-6	TRBJ1-3	NA	15	TGTGCCAGCACCCTCCGTCGGAGCTCTGGAAACACCATATATTTT	CASTLRRSSGNTIYF
TRBD1	TRBV18	TRBJ2-6	NA	17	TGTGCCAGCTCACGAGGGACAGGGGGCTCTGGGGCCAACGTCCTGACTTTC	CASSRGTGGSGANVLTF
TRBD2	TRBV19	TRBJ2-3	NA	18	TGTGCCAGTAGTTTGACTAGCGGGAGGGCCCGGGGACCAGATACGCAGTATTTT	CASSLTSGRARGPDTQYF
NA	TRBV30	TRBJ1-2	NA	14	TGTGCCTGGAAAGACCCAGCCCGGGGCTATGGCTACACCTTC	CAWKDPARGYGYTF
TRBD2	TRBV25-1	TRBJ2-7	NA	15	TGTGCCAGCAGTTCGTTTAGCGGGAGGACGGCTGAGCAGTACTTC	CASSSFSGRTAEQYF
NA	TRBV19	TRBJ2-2	NA	14	TGTGCCAGTAGTACAGGGGTCCTGGCCTGGGAGCTGTTTTTT	CASSTGVLAWELFF
TRBD1	TRBV3-1/TRBV3-2	TRBJ1-6	once	15	TGTGCCAGCAGCAGCGGACAGGGCTTGAATTCACCCCTCCACTTT	CASSSGQGLNSPLHF
TRBD1	TRBV19	TRBJ2-7	few	15	TGTGCCACCTCCCCGGGACAGGGGGCGACGTACGAGCAGTACTTC	CATSPGQGATYEQYF
NA	TRBV7-2	TRBJ2-2	NA	15	TGTGCCAGCAGCTACGGGGGAGCAGCCACCGGGGAGCTGTTTTTT	CASSYGGAATGELFF
NA	TRBV5-1	TRBJ2-6	NA	18	TGCGCCAGCGACTTCGGTTCACAGGGAGTCTCTGGGGCCAACGTCCTGACTTTC	CASDFGSQGVSGANVLTF
NA	TRBV5-8	TRBJ1-2	NA	15	TGTGCCAGCAAGGCCTCCGGGTTTTCTAACTATGGCTACACCTTC	CASKASGFSNYGYTF
TRBD1	TRBV9	TRBJ2-3	NA	16	TGTGCCAGCAGCGCCCCACAGGGGGCGTTGGAGGAAACGCAGTATTTT	CASSAPQGALEETQYF
NA	TRBV7-8	TRBJ2-7	NA	12	TGTGCCAGCAGCTTGTCCCCTTACGAGCAGTACTTC	CASSLSPYEQYF
TRBD1	TRBV7-2	TRBJ2-1	NA	12	TGTGCCAGCAGCGGGGACAGGGGGCGGCAGTTCTTC	CASSGDRGRQFF
TRBD2	TRBV5-1	TRBJ2-4	NA	19	TGCGCCAGCAGCCAGGGACTAGCGGAGACCGGGAGGCCAGGGGACATTCAGTACTTC	CASSQGLAETGRPGDIQYF
NA	TRBV30	TRBJ2-7	NA	10	TGTGCCTGGCGCCAGGGTGGTGAGTACTTC	CAWRQGGEYF
NA	TRBV5-1	TRBJ1-6	NA	14	TGCGCCAGCAGCTTACCGGGTCCTAATTCACCCCTCCACTTT	CASSLPGPNSPLHF
TRBD2	TRBV5-4	TRBJ2-7	NA	16	TGTGCCAGCAGCCCGGACGGTACTAGCGGGAGGTACGAGCAGTACTTC	CASSPDGTSGRYEQYF
TRBD1	TRBV9	TRBJ2-5	once	16	TGTGCCAGCAGCCCCCGCCACGGACAGGGTGGAGAGACCCAGTACTTC	CASSPRHGQGGETQYF
TRBD2	TRBV6-2/TRBV6-3	TRBJ2-3	NA	16	TGTGCCAGCAGCCGAGGACTAGCGGATAGCACAGATACGCAGTATTTT	CASSRGLADSTDTQYF
TRBD2	TRBV4-2	TRBJ2-3	NA	20	TGTGCCAGCAGCCTTACCTCCCCAGCGGGAGGAGGGGCTAGCACAGATACGCAGTATTTT	CASSLTSPAGGGASTDTQYF
NA	TRBV12-3/TRBV12-4	TRBJ1-1	NA	12	TGTGCCAGCAGTTTTAGTGGCACTGAAGCTTTCTTT	CASSFSGTEAFF
NA	TRBV6-2/TRBV6-3	TRBJ1-1	NA	13	TGTGCCAGCAGTTACTCTGCAGGGTTAGAAGCTTTCTTT	CASSYSAGLEAFF
NA	TRBV7-2	TRBJ2-7	NA	14	TGTGCCAGCAGCCCGTCCGCCGGCCCGGGGGAGCAGTACTTC	CASSPSAGPGEQYF
NA	TRBV11-1	TRBJ2-1	few	14	TGTGCCAGCAGCCCATTTTCGCGGTACAATGAGCAGTTCTTC	CASSPFSRYNEQFF
NA	TRBV18	TRBJ2-5	NA	14	TGTGCCAGCTCACCTCCTTCTAGGGGAGAGACCCAGTACTTC	CASSPPSRGETQYF
NA	TRBV3-1/TRBV3-2	TRBJ2-7	once	14	TGTGCCAGCAGCCAAGGGGGGGTAGCGTACGAGCAGTACTTC	CASSQGGVAYEQYF
TRBD1	TRBV18	TRBJ1-1	few	15	TGTGCCAGCTCACCGGGACAGGGACCTAACACTGAAGCTTTCTTT	CASSPGQGPNTEAFF
NA	TRBV7-9	TRBJ2-2	once	15	TGTGCCAGCAGCTTGCGCGAAGTAAACACCGGGGAGCTGTTTTTT	CASSLREVNTGELFF
TRBD1	TRBV10-3	TRBJ2-7	NA	15	TGTGCCATCAGCACCGGGACAGGGGGCCTCTACGAGCAGTACTTC	CAISTGTGGLYEQYF
TRBD1	TRBV18	TRBJ2-1	NA	15	TGTGCCAGCTCATCAACAGGGGACGGATACAATGAGCAGTTCTTC	CASSSTGDGYNEQFF
NA	TRBV14	TRBJ1-4	NA	14	TGTGCCAGCAGCCAAGGCGGAAACAATGAAAAACTGTTTTTT	CASSQGGNNEKLFF
TRBD1	TRBV2	TRBJ1-1	few	14	TGTGCCAGCAGTGAACTCCCTCAGGGGGCTGAAGCTTTCTTT	CASSELPQGAEAFF
TRBD2	TRBV25-1	TRBJ2-1	NA	15	TGTGCCAGCCGTCCCTCCGGGGGGGCAACCAATGAGCAGTTCTTC	CASRPSGGATNEQFF
TRBD2	TRBV9	TRBJ2-1	NA	15	TGTGCCAGCAGCCCTACTAGCGGGGTTTACAATGAGCAGTTCTTC	CASSPTSGVYNEQFF
TRBD2	TRBV7-6	TRBJ2-7	NA	21	TGTGCCAGCAGCTTAGGGCCTCGACTAGCGGGAGGGCCCTCGAGGTCCTACGAGCAGTACTTC	CASSLGPRLAGGPSRSYEQYF
NA	TRBV11-3	TRBJ2-2	NA	16	TGTGCCAGCAGCTTGGGAGGGGGGCGCAACACCGGGGAGCTGTTTTTT	CASSLGGGRNTGELFF
NA	TRBV14	TRBJ1-3	NA	13	TGTGCCAGCAGCCAAGGAGCTGGAAACACCATATATTTT	CASSQGAGNTIYF